These T cell receptor beta chains were read from a single sample in a study of early T cells in non-severe SARS-CoV-2 infection. TCRdb itself ran the 5' RACE reads through MiXCR, one entry per CDR3 protein. The table lists 75,000 to 90,000 distinct CDR3 sequences, 10% of them singletons. The material sequenced was whole blood, taken at baseline. These receptors all stem from an adult who was a healthcare worker with PCR-confirmed SARS-CoV-2 infection or an uninfected control (not recorded which). CDR3s include the opening cysteine and the closing phenylalanine or tryptophan. Fields, in order: D gene, V gene, J gene, clone size, CDR3 protein, CDR3 DNA. A D gene is named only where the DNA matches it firmly. Rows may omit the clone size; those that give it use once, few, many or a size class.

D gene: NA
V gene: TRBV10-1
J gene: TRBJ2-2
clone size: NA
CDR3 protein: CASAGSLTGELFF
CDR3 DNA: TGCGCCAGCGCAGGGTCCCTCACCGGGGAGCTGTTTTTT

D gene: NA
V gene: TRBV5-1
J gene: TRBJ2-3
clone size: many
CDR3 protein: CASSLVLTDTQYF
CDR3 DNA: TGCGCCAGCAGCTTGGTCCTCACAGATACGCAGTATTTT

D gene: NA
V gene: TRBV28
J gene: TRBJ2-7
clone size: few
CDR3 protein: CATSGPLSYEQYF
CDR3 DNA: TGTGCCACCTCGGGACCGCTCTCCTACGAGCAGTACTTC

D gene: NA
V gene: TRBV20-1
J gene: TRBJ2-4
clone size: few
CDR3 protein: CSAQNADIQYF
CDR3 DNA: TGCAGTGCCCAGAACGCGGACATTCAGTACTTC

D gene: NA
V gene: TRBV6-6
J gene: TRBJ2-7
clone size: NA
CDR3 protein: CASSYSGQGYEQYF
CDR3 DNA: TGTGCCAGCAGTTACTCGGGGCAGGGTTACGAGCAGTACTTC

D gene: NA
V gene: TRBV5-1
J gene: TRBJ2-7
clone size: many
CDR3 protein: CASSLGISYEQYF
CDR3 DNA: TGCGCCAGCAGCTTAGGCATTTCCTACGAGCAGTACTTC

D gene: TRBD1
V gene: TRBV5-1
J gene: TRBJ1-5
clone size: few
CDR3 protein: CASSAGTGTNQPQHF
CDR3 DNA: TGCGCCAGCAGCGCGGGGACAGGCACGAATCAGCCCCAGCATTTT

D gene: NA
V gene: TRBV5-1
J gene: TRBJ2-1
clone size: few
CDR3 protein: CASMSGGSSSYNEQFF
CDR3 DNA: TGCGCCAGCATGTCGGGCGGATCAAGCTCCTACAATGAGCAGTTCTTC

D gene: NA
V gene: TRBV20-1
J gene: TRBJ2-5
clone size: many
CDR3 protein: CSAEFQETQYF
CDR3 DNA: TGCAGTGCCGAATTCCAAGAGACCCAGTACTTC

D gene: NA
V gene: TRBV20-1
J gene: TRBJ2-7
clone size: few
CDR3 protein: CSASPPRKRSLGEQYF
CDR3 DNA: TGCAGTGCTAGCCCCCCCCGCAAGCGGAGTCTTGGGGAGCAGTACTTC

D gene: NA
V gene: TRBV27
J gene: TRBJ2-7
clone size: many
CDR3 protein: CASSLKVGYEQYF
CDR3 DNA: TGTGCCAGCAGTTTAAAGGTTGGGTACGAGCAGTACTTC

D gene: NA
V gene: TRBV7-8
J gene: TRBJ2-7
clone size: many
CDR3 protein: CASSLGDFTTYEQYF
CDR3 DNA: TGTGCCAGCAGCTTAGGGGACTTTACCACCTACGAGCAGTACTTC

D gene: NA
V gene: TRBV5-1
J gene: TRBJ1-3
clone size: many
CDR3 protein: CASSLGVNFGNTIYF
CDR3 DNA: TGCGCCAGCAGCTTAGGGGTCAATTTTGGAAACACCATATATTTT

D gene: TRBD1
V gene: TRBV10-1
J gene: TRBJ1-1
clone size: many
CDR3 protein: CATRGQGETEAFF
CDR3 DNA: TGCGCCACCAGAGGACAGGGGGAGACTGAAGCTTTCTTT

D gene: NA
V gene: TRBV20-1
J gene: TRBJ2-7
clone size: NA
CDR3 protein: CSARVLGGYEQYF
CDR3 DNA: TGCAGTGCTAGAGTTTTGGGTGGTTACGAGCAGTACTTC

D gene: TRBD2
V gene: TRBV20-1
J gene: TRBJ2-7
clone size: few
CDR3 protein: CSAKVGGSGYEQYF
CDR3 DNA: TGCAGTGCTAAGGTTGGCGGGAGTGGGTACGAGCAGTACTTC

D gene: TRBD2
V gene: TRBV7-2
J gene: TRBJ2-3
clone size: few
CDR3 protein: CASSSLAGGRDTQYF
CDR3 DNA: TGTGCCAGCAGCTCATTAGCGGGAGGCAGGGATACGCAGTATTTT

D gene: TRBD1
V gene: TRBV11-2
J gene: TRBJ2-7
clone size: many
CDR3 protein: CASSLAGGSYEQYF
CDR3 DNA: TGTGCCAGCAGCTTAGCAGGGGGCTCCTACGAGCAGTACTTC

D gene: TRBD2
V gene: TRBV18
J gene: TRBJ2-1
clone size: many
CDR3 protein: CASSRALAADGNEQFF
CDR3 DNA: TGTGCCAGCTCACGGGCTCTAGCGGCCGACGGCAATGAGCAGTTCTTC

D gene: NA
V gene: TRBV7-2
J gene: TRBJ2-1
clone size: few
CDR3 protein: CASSLGSGSSYNEQFF
CDR3 DNA: TGTGCCAGCAGCTTAGGTTCGGGAAGCTCCTACAATGAGCAGTTCTTC

D gene: NA
V gene: TRBV6-1
J gene: TRBJ2-3
clone size: many
CDR3 protein: CASSEGTRRDTQYF
CDR3 DNA: TGTGCCAGCAGTGAAGGTACCCGACGAGATACGCAGTATTTT

D gene: NA
V gene: TRBV4-1
J gene: TRBJ2-1
clone size: NA
CDR3 protein: CASSQDGMEQFF
CDR3 DNA: TGCGCCAGCAGCCAAGATGGGATGGAGCAGTTCTTC

D gene: NA
V gene: TRBV7-9
J gene: TRBJ2-7
clone size: many
CDR3 protein: CASSLRPHEQYF
CDR3 DNA: TGTGCCAGCAGCTTGAGACCCCACGAGCAGTACTTC

D gene: NA
V gene: TRBV6-6
J gene: TRBJ2-3
clone size: few
CDR3 protein: CASAPPGGTDTQYF
CDR3 DNA: TGTGCCAGCGCCCCCCCCGGAGGCACAGATACGCAGTATTTT

D gene: NA
V gene: TRBV6-4
J gene: TRBJ2-6
clone size: many
CDR3 protein: CASSDSTSGANVLTF
CDR3 DNA: TGTGCCAGCAGTGACTCGACCTCTGGGGCCAACGTCCTGACTTTC

D gene: NA
V gene: TRBV28
J gene: TRBJ1-6
clone size: NA
CDR3 protein: CASSNDIYNSPLHF
CDR3 DNA: TGTGCCAGCAGCAACGACATCTATAATTCACCCCTCCACTTT

D gene: TRBD2
V gene: TRBV27
J gene: TRBJ2-7
clone size: many
CDR3 protein: CASMGGRSSYEQYF
CDR3 DNA: TGTGCCAGCATGGGGGGGAGGAGCTCCTACGAGCAGTACTTC

D gene: NA
V gene: TRBV30
J gene: TRBJ2-7
clone size: many
CDR3 protein: CAYRWGYEQYF
CDR3 DNA: TGTGCCTACCGGTGGGGCTACGAGCAGTACTTC

D gene: NA
V gene: TRBV3-1
J gene: TRBJ2-1
clone size: many
CDR3 protein: CASSQENMASSYNEQFF
CDR3 DNA: TGTGCCAGCAGCCAAGAGAATATGGCGAGCTCCTACAATGAGCAGTTCTTC

D gene: NA
V gene: TRBV20-1
J gene: TRBJ2-4
clone size: NA
CDR3 protein: CSAPGTLLAKNIQYF
CDR3 DNA: TGCAGTGCTCCCGGGACCCTACTAGCCAAAAACATTCAGTACTTC

D gene: NA
V gene: TRBV6-1
J gene: TRBJ2-1
clone size: NA
CDR3 protein: CASSEAPVGKNEQFF
CDR3 DNA: TGTGCCAGCAGTGAAGCGCCTGTGGGTAAGAATGAGCAGTTCTTC